Below, one TCR beta chain is given with its context. Its antigen is still unknown. TCRdb recomputed calls from the reads with MiXCR, one row per CDR3 protein. This table holds about 150,000 distinct CDR3 sequences, about 20% found once. The data were taken from a study of T cell repertoires in cytomegalovirus infection. Study summary: Public signatures in TCR beta pointed to CMV infection and matching HLA type. Overall study findings and caveats: The ex vivo response showed dominance by HLA-C-restricted CMV-specific TCR beta clonotypes. Pooled public TCR beta family frequency picked out CMV carriers with the relevant HLA.

Germline CDR1 is LNHNV and CDR2 is YYDKDF (reference sequence). The CDR3 loop spans 16 amino acids. V trimming: 0 bases; J trimming: 6 bases; junction bases outside the gene matches: 5. The V gene is TRBV15, the J gene TRBJ2-2, with TRBD2 matching over 9 bases. This TCR was recovered from a human donor in good health (CMV status not recorded). Some clones in this sample may be carry-over from other donors' samples. The sequencing sample was made of PBMCs. The CDR3 protein is CATSRDRGRASGELFF. CDR3 sequence (DNA): TGTGCCACCAGCAGAGATCGCGGGAGGGCTTCCGGGGAGCTGTTTTTT.